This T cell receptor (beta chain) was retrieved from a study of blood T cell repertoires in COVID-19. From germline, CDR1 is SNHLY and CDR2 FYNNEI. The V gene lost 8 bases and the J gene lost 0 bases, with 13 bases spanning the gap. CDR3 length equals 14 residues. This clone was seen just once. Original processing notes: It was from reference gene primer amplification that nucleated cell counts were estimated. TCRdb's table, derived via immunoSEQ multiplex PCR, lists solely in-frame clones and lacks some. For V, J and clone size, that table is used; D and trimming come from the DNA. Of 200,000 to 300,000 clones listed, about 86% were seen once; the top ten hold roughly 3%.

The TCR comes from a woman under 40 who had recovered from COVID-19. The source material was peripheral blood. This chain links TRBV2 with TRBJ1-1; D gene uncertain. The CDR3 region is CASGAGFMNTEAFF. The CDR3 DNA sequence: TGTGCCAGCGGTGCGGGGTTCATGAACACTGAAGCTTTCTTT.